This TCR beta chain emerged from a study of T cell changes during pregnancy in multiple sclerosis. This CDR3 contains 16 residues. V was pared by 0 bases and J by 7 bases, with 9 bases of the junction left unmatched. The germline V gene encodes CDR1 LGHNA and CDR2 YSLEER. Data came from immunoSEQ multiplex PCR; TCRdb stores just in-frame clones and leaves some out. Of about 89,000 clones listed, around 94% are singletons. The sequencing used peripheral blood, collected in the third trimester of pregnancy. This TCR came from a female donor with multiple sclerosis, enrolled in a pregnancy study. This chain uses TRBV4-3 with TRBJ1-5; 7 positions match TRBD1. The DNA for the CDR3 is TGCGCCAGCAGCCAAGATCAGTACAGGGGTGGACAGCCCCAGCATTTT. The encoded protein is CASSQDQYRGGQPQHF.